Presented here are 16 T cell receptor beta chains from one specimen sequenced in a study of blood T cell repertoires in COVID-19. Libraries were prepared by immunoSEQ multiplex PCR; TCRdb keeps only in-frame clonotypes and omits some of them. The profile shows about 190,000 clones, around 86% of them singletons. Sample: peripheral blood. Receptors were obtained from a man in his forties with acute or convalescent COVID-19.

This clone was counted a single time. The chain combines TRBV6-5 with TRBJ1-5, with D possibly being TRBD1 (5 bases). The germline V gene encodes CDR1 MNHEY and CDR2 SVGAGI. The CDR3 consists of 13 residues. V was shortened by 5 bases and J by 5 bases, with 10 bases between the two germline ends. This chain's CDR3 is CASSPGGHQPQHF. CDR3 in DNA: TGTGCCAGCAGTCCGGGGGGTCATCAGCCCCAGCATTTT.

The chain recombines TRBV4-1 with TRBJ2-5, with a tentative D call TRBD1 (6 bases). Germline CDR1 MGHRA, CDR2 YSYEKL. The length of the CDR3 is 14 residues. V lost 4 bases, J lost 5 bases, and 14 bases lay in between. The CDR3 nucleotides read TGCGCCAGCAGCCCAGGGGCAGGGGAGGAGACCCAGTACTTC. As protein: CASSPGAGEETQYF.

The rearrangement joins TRBV7-8 to TRBJ2-6; tentative D call: TRBD1 (5 bases). The CDR3 is 18 amino acids. CDR1 SGHVS and CDR2 FQNEAQ come from the germline V gene. The ends were cut back, 5 bases at V and 0 bases at J, with 17 bases in the middle. CDR3 sequence (DNA): TGTGCCAGCAGCGATCCGACAGTACGGCTCTCTGGGGCCAACGTCCTGACTTTC. Translated, it gives CASSDPTVRLSGANVLTF.

This chain connects TRBV4-1 to TRBJ1-2; 7 bases map to TRBD1. CDR3 length equals 15 residues. Germline-derived CDR1 and CDR2 are MGHRA and YSYEKL. The V and J ends lost 4 bases and 2 bases, in that order; junction bases with no gene match: 7. This CDR3 reads CASSPLRDRNYGYTF. CDR3 nucleotide sequence: TGCGCCAGCAGCCCCCTCAGGGACAGAAACTATGGCTACACCTTC.

V gene TRBV3-1 (or the pseudogene TRBV3-2) combines with J gene TRBJ2-7, with 9 nucleotides matching TRBD1. V trimming: 8 bases; J trimming: 5 bases; junction bases outside the gene matches: 7. In germline, CDR1 is LGHDT, CDR2 YNNKEL (reference sequence). The CDR3 consists of 13 residues. CDR3 amino acids: CASLRTGADEQYF. As DNA, the CDR3 is TGTGCCAGCCTACGGACAGGGGCCGACGAGCAGTACTTC.

The rearrangement uses TRBV12-3 or TRBV12-4 and TRBJ2-5; D unresolved. Deletions cut 1 base from V and 3 bases from J, with 6 bases between. The CDR3 sequence is 13 residues long. In DNA form, the CDR3 reads TGTGCCAGCAGTTTAGTGGTAGAAGAGACCCAGTACTTC. Its protein product is CASSLVVEETQYF.

The chain employs TRBV3-1 (or the pseudogene TRBV3-2) and TRBJ2-7; 8 bases line up with TRBD1. The CDR3 covers 15 residues. From germline, CDR1 is LGHDT and CDR2 YNNKEL (reference sequence). J gave up 4 bases and V 6 bases, and 11 bases lay outside the gene matches. CDR3 nucleotides: TGTGCCAGCAGTCTTTCCCAGGGGGCTGAGTACGAGCAGTACTTC. Its protein is CASSLSQGAEYEQYF.

CDR3 in DNA: TGTGCCAGCAGTGGGGACAGGGGCTACGAGCAGTACTTC. The encoded protein is CASSGDRGYEQYF. The rearrangement joins TRBV2 to TRBJ2-7; 10 positions agree with TRBD1. The germline CDR1 and CDR2 sequences are SNHLY and FYNNEI. The CDR3 is made up of 13 amino acids. The trim removed 4 bases at V and 3 bases at J, leaving 0 bases unmatched.

This chain joins TRBV13 and TRBJ2-3; D remains ambiguous. V was pared by 3 bases and J by 2 bases, with 15 bases between. The CDR3 sequence is 16 residues long. Germline CDR1 and CDR2: PRHDT and FYEKMQ (reference sequence). The CDR3 region has the DNA TGTGCCAGCAGCTTCCCGACCGACTCTTTCACAGATACGCAGTATTTT. Protein product: CASSFPTDSFTDTQYF.

The chain has TRBV9 and TRBJ2-3; the D is unclear. The germline V gene encodes CDR1 SGDLS and CDR2 YYNGEE. The CDR3 spans 14 residues. V was cut by 0 bases and J by 4 bases, with 9 bases left in between. CDR3 nucleotide sequence: TGTGCCAGCAGCGTAGTTAGTGAGTCAGATACGCAGTATTTT. It codes for CASSVVSESDTQYF. Together with reference TRBV9 and TRBJ2-3, the CDR3 gives the full variable domain: DSGVTQTPKHLITATGQRVTLRCSPRSGDLSVYWYQQSLDQGLQFLIQYYNGEERAKGNILERFSAQQFPDLHSELNLSSLELGDSALYFCASSVVSESDTQYFGPGTRLTVL.

J is TRBJ2-7 and V is TRBV27, with a possible D match to TRBD1 (7 bases). With 4 bases removed from V and 0 bases from J, the gap between germline ends came to 16 bases. The CDR3 spans 16 residues. Per the germline V gene, CDR1 is MNHEY and CDR2 is SMNVEV (reference sequence). CDR3 amino acids: CASSSPGQTSSYEQYF. The CDR3 DNA reads TGTGCCAGCAGTTCCCCGGGACAGACTAGCTCCTACGAGCAGTACTTC.

The chain is built from TRBV7-2 and TRBJ2-1; TRBD2 matches at 7 bases. CDR1 and CDR2 from the germline V gene are SGHTA and FQGNSA. This CDR3 spans 14 amino acids. Trimming took 0 bases from V and 6 from J; bases not matched to a gene: 2. The CDR3, as DNA: TGTGCCAGCAGCTTAGCGCCGGGGGGCAATGAGCAGTTCTTC. Its translation is CASSLAPGGNEQFF. The full variable domain, in which reference TRBV7-2 and TRBJ2-1 provide the parts outside the CDR3, is GAGVSQSPSNKVTEKGKDVELRCDPISGHTALYWYRQSLGQGLEFLIYFQGNSAPDKSGLPSDRFSAERTGGSVSTLTIQRTQQEDSAVYLCASSLAPGGNEQFFGPGTRLTVL.

The V and J genes are TRBV6-5 and TRBJ2-2, with TRBD2 matching over 7 bases. This CDR3 spans 16 amino acids. Germline loops: CDR1 MNHEY, CDR2 SVGAGI. With 2 bases clipped from V and 3 bases from J, the junction kept 6 bases outside the gene matches. The CDR3 nucleotides are TGTGCCAGCAGTTACAGCGGGGCCGTTTACACCGGGGAGCTGTTTTTT. Residues: CASSYSGAVYTGELFF.

V gene TRBV6-1 combines with J gene TRBJ2-3; 7 bases are a match to TRBD1. This CDR3 is 16 amino acids long. Germline CDR1 and CDR2: MNHNS and SASEGT. V lost 4 bases and J lost 0; bases outside the gene matches: 7. Written as DNA, the CDR3 is TGTGCCAGCAGTGTTGGGGCACAGGGGAGCACAGATACGCAGTATTTT. Translating gives CASSVGAQGSTDTQYF.

The chain joins TRBV5-1 to TRBJ1-5; D is perhaps TRBD1 (5 bases). This CDR3 is built from 15 residues. The V and J ends lost 0 bases and 3 bases respectively, with 10 bases between them. CDR1 and CDR2 from the germline V gene are SGHRS and YFSETQ. The CDR3 DNA follows: TGCGCCAGCAGCTTGGGCCAGGGCCCCAATCAGCCCCAGCATTTT. Residues: CASSLGQGPNQPQHF.

The chain uses TRBV7-2 and TRBJ2-7, with 8 nucleotides matching TRBD1. Germline lookup yields CDR1 SGHTA and CDR2 FQGNSA. Losses at the gene ends were 1 base for V and 4 bases for J; bases not matched to a gene: 12. This CDR3 spans 17 amino acids. Written as DNA, the CDR3 is TGTGCCAGCAGCTTAGACCTTGACAACCAGGGGGCTTACGAGCAGTACTTC. It specifies CASSLDLDNQGAYEQYF.